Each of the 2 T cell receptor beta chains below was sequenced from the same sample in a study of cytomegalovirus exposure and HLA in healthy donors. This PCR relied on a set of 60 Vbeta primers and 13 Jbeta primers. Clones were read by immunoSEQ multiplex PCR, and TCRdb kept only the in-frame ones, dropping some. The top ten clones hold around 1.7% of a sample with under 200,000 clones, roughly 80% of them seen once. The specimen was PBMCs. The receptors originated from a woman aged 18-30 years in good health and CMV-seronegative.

CDR3 residues: CASSPSRQNKYSNQPQHF. The CDR3 DNA is TGTGCCAGCTCACCTTCCAGACAGAATAAGTATAGCAATCAGCCCCAGCATTTT. The chain carries TRBV18 and TRBJ1-5; possibly TRBD1 for D (5 bases). CDR1 and CDR2 (germline): KGHSH, LQKENI. V gave up 3 bases and J gave up 0 bases, with 18 bases separating them. CDR3 length: 18 residues.

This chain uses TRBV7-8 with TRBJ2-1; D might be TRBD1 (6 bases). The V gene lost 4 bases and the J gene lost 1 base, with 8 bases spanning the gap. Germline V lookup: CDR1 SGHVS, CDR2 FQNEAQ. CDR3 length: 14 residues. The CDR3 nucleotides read TGTGCCAGCAGCTCCGGACAGTCCTACAATGAGCAGTTCTTC. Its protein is CASSSGQSYNEQFF.